This T cell receptor (beta chain) was sequenced in a study of T cells in Graves' hyperthyroidism and ophthalmopathy. Study in general: Peripheral blood was collected at initial diagnosis, before any treatment.

This clonotype occurred many times. Its matching antigen is unknown. Template material for amplifying TCR beta CDR3 regions consisted of RNA transcripts. Researchers ran a first-round RT-PCR on the TCR CDR3 using the HTBI primer set. TCRdb called the multiplex PCR reads again in MiXCR, with one record for every CDR3 protein. The table has about 200,000 distinct CDR3 sequences, about 17% seen once. Clinicians diagnosed patients from clinical symptoms, serum thyroxine and TRAb, thyroid ultrasound and orbital computed tomography. Points from the study as a whole: Most thyroid clonotypes that were expanded above 0.001 also turned up in blood.

Source material: blood. The TCR originated in a man aged 40-50 years with Graves' hyperthyroidism.

CDR3 bases: TGCGCCAGCAGCTTGGGTGGGGGGGCCCAGTATGAGCAGTTCTTC. It yields the protein CASSLGGGAQYEQFF. This rearrangement joins TRBV5-1 to TRBJ2-1; D is possibly TRBD2 (7 bases). There are 15 residues in the CDR3. V was pared by 0 bases and J by 8 bases, with 15 bases between. The germline V gene encodes CDR1 SGHRS and CDR2 YFSETQ.